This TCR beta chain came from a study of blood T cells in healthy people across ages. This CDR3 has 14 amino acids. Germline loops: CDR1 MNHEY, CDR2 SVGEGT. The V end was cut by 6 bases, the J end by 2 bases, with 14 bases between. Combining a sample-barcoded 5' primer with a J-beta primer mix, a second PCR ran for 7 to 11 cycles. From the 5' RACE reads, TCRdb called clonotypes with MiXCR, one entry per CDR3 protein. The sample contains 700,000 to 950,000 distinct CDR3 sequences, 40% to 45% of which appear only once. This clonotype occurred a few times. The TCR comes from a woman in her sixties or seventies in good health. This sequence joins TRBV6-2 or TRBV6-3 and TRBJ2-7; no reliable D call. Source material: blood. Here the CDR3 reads CASSHLLRPYEQYF. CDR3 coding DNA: TGTGCCAGCAGCCACCTCCTAAGGCCCTACGAGCAGTACTTC.